These 22 T cell receptor beta chains came from one sample sequenced in a study of spatial heterogeneity in lung cancer. Described time point: sample taken at primary tumor resection. TCRdb re-called the 5' RACE reads with MiXCR, one entry per CDR3 protein. Among about 92,000 distinct CDR3 sequences listed, 10% to 15% were seen once. The sequenced sample was PBMCs, obtained at surgery. The receptors derive from a male donor with early-stage non-small cell lung cancer.

This clonotype has at least ten counts. J is TRBJ2-3 and V is TRBV20-1; tentatively, D is TRBD1 (6 bases). CDR3 length equals 15 residues. With 1 base removed from V and 1 base from J, the gap between germline ends came to 12 bases. Germline CDR1 and CDR2: DFQATT and SNEGSKA (reference sequence). CDR3 coding DNA: TGCAGTGCTAGAGGGGGCAGGGGCCGCACAGATACGCAGTATTTT. Encoded protein: CSARGGRGRTDTQYF.

The rearrangement joins TRBV27 to TRBJ2-1; D is ambiguous. The CDR3 is made up of 11 amino acids. The V gene lost 7 bases and the J gene lost 3 bases, with 4 bases spanning the gap. The V gene's germline CDR1 is MNHEY and CDR2 SMNVEV (reference sequence). CDR3 protein: CASTNYNEQFF. The CDR3 nucleotides read TGTGCCAGCACAAACTACAATGAGCAGTTCTTC.

The genes are TRBV5-1 and TRBJ2-5; unclear D gene. The CDR3 consists of 14 residues. The germline V and J ends were trimmed by 0 bases and 5 bases, with 11 bases remaining between them. Germline lookup yields CDR1 SGHRS and CDR2 YFSETQ. The CDR3 region has the DNA TGCGCCAGCAGCTTGGGGGCAGGAAGGGAGACCCAGTACTTC. Its protein is CASSLGAGRETQYF.

V gene TRBV9 combines with J gene TRBJ1-1; maybe TRBD1 (5 bases). CDR3 length: 15 amino acids. Germline assignment: CDR1 SGDLS and CDR2 YYNGEE. V was pared by 0 bases and J by 1 base, with 10 bases between. In nucleotides, the CDR3 is TGTGCCAGCAGCGTAGGGGGACGGGAGAACACTGAAGCTTTCTTT. This gives the protein CASSVGGRENTEAFF.

The rearrangement joins TRBV24-1 to TRBJ2-2, with 10 bases lining up with TRBD1. The CDR3 is 16 amino acids. Trimming removed 4 bases from V and 3 bases from J; junction bases left unmatched: 4. The germline V gene has CDR1 KGHDR and CDR2 SFDVKD. CDR3 bases: TGTGCCACCAGTGACGCCGGGACAGGGGACACCGGGGAGCTGTTTTTT. Its protein product is CATSDAGTGDTGELFF.

The genes are TRBV18 and TRBJ2-3, with a weak D call TRBD2 (7 bases). Germline V gives CDR1 KGHSH, CDR2 LQKENI. The CDR3 is 14 residues long. Deletions cut 7 bases from V and 3 bases from J, with 14 bases between. As DNA, the CDR3 is TGTGCCAGCTACGGCGGGGGCTCTACAGATACGCAGTATTTT. Translated, it gives CASYGGGSTDTQYF.

This clonotype was observed many times. J is TRBJ2-3 and V is TRBV7-8; D gene unclear. The CDR3 spans 15 residues. CDR1 SGHVS and CDR2 FQNEAQ come from the germline V gene. V was trimmed by 5 bases and J by 3 bases, leaving 15 bases between them. The CDR3 sequence is CASSGAGSNTDTQYF. CDR3 coding DNA: TGTGCCAGCAGCGGTGCCGGGTCAAATACAGATACGCAGTATTTT.

This clonotype showed up just a few times. The genes are TRBV10-3 and TRBJ1-1, with D unclear. There are 14 residues in the CDR3. CDR1 ENHRY and CDR2 SYGVKD come from the germline V gene. The germline V and J ends were trimmed by 0 bases and 7 bases, with 12 bases remaining between them. In DNA form, the CDR3 reads TGTGCCATCAGTGAGTCGAGGGAAGGTAATGAAGCTTTCTTT. Translation gives CAISESREGNEAFF.

The CDR3, as DNA: TGTGCCAGCAGTTTAGCGTTTAGCGGGAGCGAGCAGTACTTC. Encoded protein: CASSLAFSGSEQYF. The chain recombines TRBV12-3 or TRBV12-4 with TRBJ2-7, with 9 bases fitting TRBD2. The CDR3 totals 14 residues. V shed 0 bases, J shed 6 bases, and the junction held 3 bases outside the gene matches.

Concerning this clonotype: Its ends do not fully match the called genes, so a read error is possible. The rearrangement links TRBV28 to TRBJ2-2, with 11 bases aligning to TRBD1. The CDR3 sequence is 15 residues long. Germline values: CDR1 MDHEN, CDR2 SYDVKM. CDR3 in amino acids: CATGKDRGRTGELYF. In DNA form, the CDR3 reads TGTGCCACGGGAAAGGACAGGGGGCGAACCGGGGAGCTGTATTTT.

This clonotype has just a few counts. The chain carries TRBV18 and TRBJ2-3, with 7 positions matching TRBD1. With 3 bases clipped from V and 4 bases from J, the junction kept 4 bases outside the gene matches. The length of the CDR3 is 14 residues. The germline gives CDR1 KGHSH, CDR2 LQKENI. CDR3 nucleotides: TGTGCCAGCTCACCTAACAGGGGAGCAGATACGCAGTATTTT. Amino acids: CASSPNRGADTQYF.

This clonotype showed up just a few times. The V and J genes are TRBV7-9 and TRBJ1-2; no clear D gene. The length of the CDR3 is 16 residues. Looked up from germline, CDR1 is SEHNR and CDR2 is FQNEAQ (reference sequence). V dropped 5 bases and J dropped 0 bases, with 16 bases sitting between them. The CDR3 sequence is CASSRLEASANYGYTF. DNA of the CDR3: TGTGCCAGCAGCCGTCTCGAGGCTTCTGCTAACTATGGCTACACCTTC. Complete variable domain (other parts from reference TRBV7-9 and TRBJ1-2): DTGVSQNPRHKITKRGQNVTFRCDPISEHNRLYWYRQTLGQGPEFLTYFQNEAQLEKSRLLSDRFSAERPKGSFSTLEIQRTEQGDSAMYLCASSRLEASANYGYTFGSGTRLTVV.

This clonotype has ten or more counts. This rearrangement joins TRBV10-3 to TRBJ2-3; D gene unclear. There are 12 residues in the CDR3. The germline V gene encodes CDR1 ENHRY and CDR2 SYGVKD. V lost 6 bases to trimming and J lost 5 bases, with 9 bases between them. The CDR3 loop reads CAIRGSGDTQYF. Here the CDR3 DNA reads TGTGCCATCAGGGGTTCAGGAGATACGCAGTATTTT.

This clonotype was counted a few times. The genes are TRBV6-1 and TRBJ2-6; no reliable D call. This CDR3 is 13 amino acids long. CDR1 MNHNS and CDR2 SASEGT come from the germline V gene. V shed 10 bases and J shed 0 bases, with 7 bases lying between them. In DNA form, the CDR3 reads TGTGCCACCGATTTCTCTGGGGCCAACGTCCTGACTTTC. It is translated as CATDFSGANVLTF.

The chain employs TRBV7-2 and TRBJ1-6; D is unclear. V lost 3 bases and J lost 9, with 15 bases in between. Germline CDR1 reads SGHTA; CDR2 reads FQGNSA. The CDR3 length is 15 residues. CDR3 bases: TGTGCCAGCAGCTTGGTGACCCGGAGTGGTTCACCCCTCCACTTT. Protein product: CASSLVTRSGSPLHF.

As regards this clonotype: A much bigger clone sits one base away, suggesting this may be a read error. It is likely a read error, because the conserved phenylalanine at the end of the CDR3 is missing. The chain recombines TRBV7-8 with TRBJ1-4; 7 bases are shared with TRBD1. Looked up from germline, CDR1 is SGHVS and CDR2 is FQNEAQ. The CDR3 contains 13 residues. V gave up 5 bases and J gave up 8 bases; unmatched junction bases: 5. For the CDR3, the DNA is TGTGCCAGCAGCGGGGACAGTTTGGAAAAACTGTTTTCT. Its translation is CASSGDSLEKLFS.

This clonotype occurred a few times. This chain joins TRBV10-3 and TRBJ2-3; 7 positions agree with TRBD1. Unmatched junction bases numbered 5, after V lost 6 bases and J lost 2 bases. This CDR3 is built from 14 residues. Germline V gene data show CDR1 as ENHRY and CDR2 as SYGVKD. CDR3 nucleotides: TGTGCCATCAGGAATACAGGGGACACAGATACGCAGTATTTT. Protein: CAIRNTGDTDTQYF.

This clonotype has a count of ten or more. The chain has TRBV6-5 and TRBJ2-1; D is uncertain. CDR1 is MNHEY, CDR2 SVGAGI, per germline. V lost 2 bases and J 5 bases, leaving 4 bases between the germline ends. CDR3 length equals 12 residues. The CDR3 here is CASSYGHNEQFF. The CDR3 bases are TGTGCCAGCAGTTACGGTCACAATGAGCAGTTCTTC.

The table lists this clonotype with a few counts. The chain couples TRBV18 to TRBJ2-7; TRBD1 matches 12 bases. Germline V gene lookup returns CDR1 KGHSH and CDR2 LQKENI. V was pared by 2 bases and J by 5 bases, with 4 bases of the junction left unmatched. The CDR3 is made up of 15 amino acids. The CDR3 reads CASSPGTGGWDEQYF. The CDR3 DNA reads TGTGCCAGCTCACCAGGGACAGGGGGCTGGGACGAGCAGTACTTC.

The genes are TRBV12-3 or TRBV12-4 and TRBJ1-1; a possible D gene is TRBD1 (6 bases). The CDR3 consists of 15 residues. V lost 5 bases, J lost 0 bases, and 13 bases lay in between. The CDR3 spells CASSHGQLLNTEAFF. The DNA for the CDR3 is TGTGCCAGCAGTCATGGACAGCTTTTGAACACTGAAGCTTTCTTT.

The table lists this clonotype with many counts. The chain carries TRBV7-9 and TRBJ2-7, with a weak D call TRBD2 (6 bases). Deletions cut 5 bases from V and 6 bases from J, with 20 bases between. The CDR3 covers 15 residues. Germline V gene sequence: CDR1 SEHNR, CDR2 FQNEAQ (reference sequence). The DNA of the CDR3 is TGTGCCAGCAGCCCCAACCTCCGGGAGAGCGGCGAGCAGTACTTC. Translating gives CASSPNLRESGEQYF.

In its sample, this clonotype was seen many times. The V gene is TRBV7-2, the J gene TRBJ2-5; D not resolved. This CDR3 is 15 amino acids long. CDR1 and CDR2 (germline): SGHTA, FQGNSA. V was pared by 4 bases and J by 6 bases, with 18 bases between. CDR3 DNA: TGTGCCAGCAGCTCACCTTACGATTCGGCAAAGACCCAGTACTTC. This sequence encodes CASSSPYDSAKTQYF.